These T cell receptor beta chains were read from a single sample in a study of response to subunit inactivated influenza vaccine. TCRdb reprocessed the RT-PCR reads with MiXCR, giving one entry per CDR3 protein. The sample lists 630,000 or so distinct CDR3 sequences; 15% to 19% were seen once. The input for sequencing was PBMCs from blood, taken 11 to 12 days after vaccination. These receptors all come from a middle-aged man who received an inactivated influenza vaccine. The CDR3 runs from the conserved cysteine through the conserved F or W. The D gene is left open where the match is weak. Clone size is stated in some rows and not others, as once, few, many or a class when expanded.

clone size: few
D gene: -
V gene: TRBV6-2/TRBV6-3
J gene: TRBJ1-1
CDR3 DNA: TGTGCCAGCAGTAGACACTTGAACACTGAAGCTTTCTTT
CDR3 protein: CASSRHLNTEAFF

clone size: -
D gene: -
V gene: TRBV29-1
J gene: TRBJ1-3
CDR3 DNA: TGCAGCGTTTTGGACGGAGACTCTGGAAAAACCATATATTTT
CDR3 protein: CSVLDGDSGKTIYF

clone size: few
D gene: -
V gene: TRBV7-8
J gene: TRBJ1-1
CDR3 DNA: TGTGCCAGCAGCTTAGGGCTCGTTATGAACACTGAAGCTTTCTTT
CDR3 protein: CASSLGLVMNTEAFF

clone size: few
D gene: TRBD1
V gene: TRBV3-1
J gene: TRBJ1-1
CDR3 DNA: TGTGCCAGCAGCCAAGCGGGACAGGGGGGAACTGAAGCTTTCTTT
CDR3 protein: CASSQAGQGGTEAFF

clone size: -
D gene: -
V gene: TRBV6-5
J gene: TRBJ2-5
CDR3 DNA: TGTGCCAGCAGTTACCAGGGGACGGACCAAGAGACCCAGTACTTC
CDR3 protein: CASSYQGTDQETQYF

clone size: -
D gene: TRBD2
V gene: TRBV10-2
J gene: TRBJ2-1
CDR3 DNA: TGCGCCACCCGTCGACTAGCGGGAAATACGAATGAGCAGTTCTTC
CDR3 protein: CATRRLAGNTNEQFF

clone size: once
D gene: TRBD2
V gene: TRBV28
J gene: TRBJ2-7
CDR3 DNA: TGTGCCAGCAGTTTATCCAGCGGGGGGATCAGGCAGTACTTC
CDR3 protein: CASSLSSGGIRQYF

clone size: few
D gene: TRBD2
V gene: TRBV12-3/TRBV12-4
J gene: TRBJ2-1
CDR3 DNA: TGTGCCAGCAGCCCTAGCGGACGCTCCTACAATGAGCAGTTCTTC
CDR3 protein: CASSPSGRSYNEQFF

clone size: few
D gene: -
V gene: TRBV28
J gene: TRBJ2-2
CDR3 DNA: TGTGCCAGCAGTTTATCAATGCGGGGGAACACCGGGGAGCTGTTTTTT
CDR3 protein: CASSLSMRGNTGELFF

clone size: -
D gene: -
V gene: TRBV15
J gene: TRBJ2-2
CDR3 DNA: TGTGCCACCAGCAGAGATTTAGGTCTTTTATCCGGGGAGCTGTTTTTT
CDR3 protein: CATSRDLGLLSGELFF

clone size: -
D gene: TRBD2
V gene: TRBV18
J gene: TRBJ2-7
CDR3 DNA: TGTGCCAGCTCACCACTTCCCCATAGCGGGAGTACGTACGAGCAGTACTTC
CDR3 protein: CASSPLPHSGSTYEQYF

clone size: -
D gene: -
V gene: TRBV23-1
J gene: TRBJ2-3
CDR3 DNA: TGCGCCAGCAAACCGAGGTGGACAGATACGCAGTATTTT
CDR3 protein: CASKPRWTDTQYF

clone size: many
D gene: -
V gene: TRBV7-9
J gene: TRBJ2-3
CDR3 DNA: TGTGCCAGCAGTCCAGGAGGGGTAAACACAGATACGCAGTATTTT
CDR3 protein: CASSPGGVNTDTQYF

clone size: many
D gene: TRBD1
V gene: TRBV7-2
J gene: TRBJ2-5
CDR3 DNA: TGTGCCAGCAGTAGAAGGGGGTTAGGGGACAGGGAGTCCCAGTACTTC
CDR3 protein: CASSRRGLGDRESQYF

clone size: -
D gene: -
V gene: TRBV30
J gene: TRBJ1-5
CDR3 DNA: TGTGCCTGGAGTTCCTCGGGAAATCAGCCCCAGCATTTT
CDR3 protein: CAWSSSGNQPQHF

clone size: -
D gene: -
V gene: TRBV20-1
J gene: TRBJ1-2
CDR3 DNA: TGCAGTGCTAGAGGTGTCAACTCTAACTATGGCTACACCTTC
CDR3 protein: CSARGVNSNYGYTF

clone size: -
D gene: -
V gene: TRBV4-2
J gene: TRBJ2-2
CDR3 DNA: TGTGCCAGCAGCCAAGAACACACCGGGGAGCTGTTTTTT
CDR3 protein: CASSQEHTGELFF

clone size: few
D gene: -
V gene: TRBV20-1
J gene: TRBJ2-7
CDR3 DNA: TGCAGTGCTGGGGGGAGGACCATGTACGAGCAGTACTTC
CDR3 protein: CSAGGRTMYEQYF

clone size: -
D gene: -
V gene: TRBV7-8
J gene: TRBJ1-6
CDR3 DNA: TGTGCCAGCAGCTCACGGGACAACCATAATTCACCCCTCCACTTT
CDR3 protein: CASSSRDNHNSPLHF

clone size: few
D gene: -
V gene: TRBV20-1
J gene: TRBJ2-1
CDR3 DNA: TGCAGTGCTTATGACTCCAGCTCCTACAATGAGCAGTTCTTC
CDR3 protein: CSAYDSSSYNEQFF

clone size: -
D gene: TRBD2
V gene: TRBV5-6
J gene: TRBJ2-1
CDR3 DNA: TGTGCCTCCCAGCGGGACGGCTTCTACAATGAGCAGTTCTTC
CDR3 protein: CASQRDGFYNEQFF

clone size: few
D gene: -
V gene: TRBV20-1
J gene: TRBJ2-2
CDR3 DNA: TGCAGTGCTACGAGGCGAGGAGTTTTCAAGGAGCTGTTTTTT
CDR3 protein: CSATRRGVFKELFF

clone size: -
D gene: -
V gene: TRBV5-1
J gene: TRBJ1-1
CDR3 DNA: TGCGCCAGCAGCCGAGGGATGGCGAACACTGAAGCTTTCTTT
CDR3 protein: CASSRGMANTEAFF

clone size: many
D gene: -
V gene: TRBV12-3/TRBV12-4
J gene: TRBJ1-1
CDR3 DNA: TGTGCCAGCAGTTTATATTCCAGCACTGAAGCTTTCTTT
CDR3 protein: CASSLYSSTEAFF

clone size: few
D gene: -
V gene: TRBV28
J gene: TRBJ1-5
CDR3 DNA: TGTGCCAGCAGCCCCCGGGGGCGCCACAATCAGCCCCAGCATTTT
CDR3 protein: CASSPRGRHNQPQHF

clone size: many
D gene: TRBD1
V gene: TRBV12-3/TRBV12-4
J gene: TRBJ2-1
CDR3 DNA: TGTGCCAGCAGTTCGATGCGGGACAGGGCTCGGAATGAGCAGTTCTTC
CDR3 protein: CASSSMRDRARNEQFF

clone size: -
D gene: -
V gene: TRBV12-3/TRBV12-4
J gene: TRBJ2-3
CDR3 DNA: TGTGCCAGCAGCTCTGACAGTACTAGCACAGATACGCAGTATTTT
CDR3 protein: CASSSDSTSTDTQYF

clone size: -
D gene: -
V gene: TRBV13
J gene: TRBJ1-2
CDR3 DNA: TGTGCCAGCAGCTTAAGTCGGGTCGGATTTACCCCACTCACCTTC
CDR3 protein: CASSLSRVGFTPLTF

clone size: -
D gene: TRBD2
V gene: TRBV2
J gene: TRBJ2-7
CDR3 DNA: TGTGCCAGCACCGTTTTGACTAGCGCATCCTACGAGCAGTACTTC
CDR3 protein: CASTVLTSASYEQYF

clone size: -
D gene: -
V gene: TRBV7-2
J gene: TRBJ1-6
CDR3 DNA: TGTGCCAGCAGCGGGGGAACGGGAAATTCACCCCTCCACTTT
CDR3 protein: CASSGGTGNSPLHF

clone size: few
D gene: -
V gene: TRBV7-6
J gene: TRBJ2-7
CDR3 DNA: TGTGCCAGCAGCTTAGGTTCAGGCCGCAGCTACGAGCAGTACTTC
CDR3 protein: CASSLGSGRSYEQYF

clone size: few
D gene: TRBD1
V gene: TRBV5-1
J gene: TRBJ2-7
CDR3 DNA: TGCGCCAGCAGCTTGGTGACAGGGGGCACCTACGAGCAGTACTTC
CDR3 protein: CASSLVTGGTYEQYF

clone size: few
D gene: TRBD2
V gene: TRBV5-1
J gene: TRBJ2-1
CDR3 DNA: TGCGCCAGCAGCGGATCTAGCGGGGGCAGATACAATGAGCAGTTCTTC
CDR3 protein: CASSGSSGGRYNEQFF

clone size: -
D gene: -
V gene: TRBV9
J gene: TRBJ1-1
CDR3 DNA: TGTGCCAGCAGCGTTGGCGGCGCCACTGAAGCTTTATTT
CDR3 protein: CASSVGGATEALF

clone size: -
D gene: -
V gene: TRBV15
J gene: TRBJ2-2
CDR3 DNA: TGTGCCACCACCTCTATGGGTATTCAACGGGGCGGGGAGCTGTTTTTT
CDR3 protein: CATTSMGIQRGGELFF

clone size: -
D gene: -
V gene: TRBV5-1
J gene: TRBJ2-5
CDR3 DNA: TGCGCCAGCAGCCAGGGACGGACGTTCCAAGAGACCCAGTACTTC
CDR3 protein: CASSQGRTFQETQYF

clone size: few
D gene: TRBD1
V gene: TRBV5-1
J gene: TRBJ2-5
CDR3 DNA: TGCGCCAGCAGCTTGGGCCGTTGGGAAGGGGGCAAGGAGACCCAGTACTTC
CDR3 protein: CASSLGRWEGGKETQYF

clone size: -
D gene: TRBD2
V gene: TRBV5-1
J gene: TRBJ2-5
CDR3 DNA: TGCGCCAGCAGTTTGGGGACGCCCGGGGGGTCAGAGACCCAGTACTTC
CDR3 protein: CASSLGTPGGSETQYF

clone size: -
D gene: -
V gene: TRBV4-2
J gene: TRBJ2-5
CDR3 DNA: TGTGCCAGCAGCCTTCTCGGGAAATCGGGAGAGACCCAGTACTTC
CDR3 protein: CASSLLGKSGETQYF

clone size: many
D gene: -
V gene: TRBV4-2
J gene: TRBJ1-1
CDR3 DNA: TGTGCCAGCAGCCAAGACAGGGTGGGAACTGAAGCTTTCTTT
CDR3 protein: CASSQDRVGTEAFF

clone size: -
D gene: -
V gene: TRBV28
J gene: TRBJ2-7
CDR3 DNA: TGTGCCAGCAGTTTATGGGGCCGCAGGGGCGAGCAGTACTTC
CDR3 protein: CASSLWGRRGEQYF

clone size: -
D gene: TRBD2
V gene: TRBV6-1
J gene: TRBJ2-2
CDR3 DNA: TGTGCCAGCAGTGGGGAGGGCAGCGAGGAGCTGTTTTTT
CDR3 protein: CASSGEGSEELFF